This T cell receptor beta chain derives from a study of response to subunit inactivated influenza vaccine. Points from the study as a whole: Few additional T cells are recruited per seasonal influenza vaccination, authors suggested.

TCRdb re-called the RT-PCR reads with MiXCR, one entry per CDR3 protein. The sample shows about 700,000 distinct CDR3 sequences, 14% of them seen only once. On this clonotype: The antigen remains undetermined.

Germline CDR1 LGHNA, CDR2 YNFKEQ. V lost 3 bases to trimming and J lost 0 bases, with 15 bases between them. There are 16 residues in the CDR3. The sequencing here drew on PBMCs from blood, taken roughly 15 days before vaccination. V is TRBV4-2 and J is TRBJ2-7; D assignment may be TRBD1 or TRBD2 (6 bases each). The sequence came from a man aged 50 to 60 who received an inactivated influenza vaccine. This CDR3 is CASSHRGGSSSYEQYF. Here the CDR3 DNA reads TGTGCCAGCAGCCACAGAGGGGGGTCGAGCTCCTACGAGCAGTACTTC.